This T cell receptor (beta chain) stems from a study of CD8 T cells in Susac syndrome. Germline assignment: CDR1 SNHLY and CDR2 FYNNEI. The CDR3 runs to 16 residues. The V gene lost 3 bases and the J gene lost 3 bases, with 17 bases spanning the gap. A quantity of about 0.5 to 1 ug RNA underwent reverse transcription using random hexamers. An immunoSEQ multiplex PCR amplified TCR beta CDR3 over 54 Vbeta and 13 Jbeta. In TCRdb, the immunoSEQ multiplex PCR reads were re-called with MiXCR into one record per CDR3 protein. Of 170,000 or so distinct CDR3 sequences in the sample, 94% were seen once. Purification of the CD8+ and CD4+ T cells relied on negative isolation, and TEMRA cells underwent FACS enrichment.

The gene calls are TRBV2 and TRBJ2-5; D remains ambiguous. The sample consisted of CD4+ T cells from PBMCs. The receptor's source is a human donor with Susac syndrome. DNA of the CDR3: TGTGCCAGCAGTGACTTTGTAGTTATGTTGGAAGAGACCCAGTACTTC. This translates into CASSDFVVMLEETQYF.